The 3 T cell receptor beta chains reported below all come from one sample, sequenced in a study of blood T cell repertoires in COVID-19. Only in-frame clones appear in the TCRdb table, and some are missing; sequencing was by immunoSEQ multiplex PCR. The sample holds roughly 220,000 clones; 86% are singletons and the top ten take over 3%. Input material: PBMCs or T cells enriched from blood (not recorded which). All receptors come from a woman aged 40 to 55 with acute COVID-19.

The chain employs TRBV19 and TRBJ1-1; perhaps TRBD1 as D (5 bases). Germline CDR1 LNHDA, CDR2 SQIVND (reference sequence). With 6 bases removed from V and 1 base from J, the gap between germline ends came to 12 bases. The length of the CDR3 is 14 residues. The CDR3 sequence: CASSHQTANTEAFF. CDR3 DNA: TGTGCCAGTAGCCACCAGACAGCGAACACTGAAGCTTTCTTT.

CDR3 nucleotide sequence: TGTGCCAGCACCTTAGACCCTGCCTGGGCGGGCTACACCTTC. Protein product: CASTLDPAWAGYTF. The rearrangement uses TRBV9 and TRBJ1-2; D gene unclear. V lost 6 bases, J lost 8 bases, and 20 bases lay in between. This CDR3 has 14 amino acids. The germline gives CDR1 SGDLS, CDR2 YYNGEE.

This chain connects TRBV28 to TRBJ1-4; maybe TRBD1 (6 bases). CDR1 MDHEN and CDR2 SYDVKM come from the germline V gene. Trimming cost V 5 bases and J 8 bases, with 18 bases left between them. CDR3 length: 15 residues. The CDR3 coding sequence is TGTGCCAGCAGTGTTGGGGGGGCGAGTGGGGAAAAACTGTTTTTT. This encodes CASSVGGASGEKLFF.